The sequence of this TCR beta chain was determined in a study of T cell responses to AZD1222 COVID-19 vaccine. In germline, CDR1 is LNHDA, CDR2 SQIVND (reference sequence). This CDR3 is 16 amino acids long. V lost 5 bases to trimming and J lost 4 bases; unmatched junction nucleotides: 11. Overall study findings and caveats: As reported, nearly half of all spike-specific TCRs target variant regions that are unmutated. It should be noted that donors were predominantly white British and more often female, and clonal diversity was possibly underestimated.

Some clones are missing from TCRdb's copy, which holds only in-frame ones; the method was immunoSEQ multiplex PCR. In the table there are 97,000 or so clones, roughly 84% of which are singletons. This clone has just a few counts. Its antigen is as yet unknown. V and J are TRBV19 and TRBJ2-1; 7 bases align to TRBD1. This specimen was peripheral blood, taken on day 0 of AZD1222 vaccination. The clonotype comes from an adult in good health. The DNA for the CDR3 is TGTGCCAGTAGTCAAACCAGGGGGAGCTCATACAATGAGCAGTTCTTC. This translates into CASSQTRGSSYNEQFF.